This T cell receptor beta chain was found in a study of control samples from healthy donors and cancer patients. Trimming cost V 5 bases and J 4 bases, with 18 bases left between them. Per germline, CDR1 SGHAT and CDR2 FQNNGV. The CDR3 consists of 16 residues. Produced via immunoSEQ multiplex PCR; TCRdb's table is partial and in-frame only. The sample includes around 190,000 clones. The V and J genes are TRBV11-2 and TRBJ1-5; D possibly corresponds to TRBD1 (5 bases). This TCR was recovered from a woman aged 25-40 years in good health. The specimen was blood. CDR3 DNA sequence: TGTGCCAGCAGCCCCACTACCGTGACAGAGAATCAGCCCCAGCATTTT. Protein sequence: CASSPTTVTENQPQHF.